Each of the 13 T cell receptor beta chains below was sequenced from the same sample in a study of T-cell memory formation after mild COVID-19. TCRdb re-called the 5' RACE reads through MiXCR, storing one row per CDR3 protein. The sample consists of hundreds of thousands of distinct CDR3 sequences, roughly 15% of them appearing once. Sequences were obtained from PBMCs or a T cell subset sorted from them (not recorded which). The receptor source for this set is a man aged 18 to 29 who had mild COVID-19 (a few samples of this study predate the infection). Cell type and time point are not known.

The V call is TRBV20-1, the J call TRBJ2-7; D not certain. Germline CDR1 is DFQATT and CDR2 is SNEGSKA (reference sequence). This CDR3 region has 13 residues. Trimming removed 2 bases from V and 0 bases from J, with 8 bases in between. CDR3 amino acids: CSARSYSSYEQYV. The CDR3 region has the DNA TGCAGTGCTAGAAGTTATAGCTCCTACGAGCAGTACGTC.

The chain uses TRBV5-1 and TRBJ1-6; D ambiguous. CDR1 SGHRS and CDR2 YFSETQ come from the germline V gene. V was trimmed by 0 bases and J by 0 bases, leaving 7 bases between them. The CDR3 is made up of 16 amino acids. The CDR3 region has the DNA TGCGCCAGCAGCTTGGACGGTGGCTCCTATAATTCACCCCTCCACTTT. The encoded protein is CASSLDGGSYNSPLHF. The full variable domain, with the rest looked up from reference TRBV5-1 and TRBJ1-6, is KAGVTQTPRYLIKTRGQQVTLSCSPISGHRSVSWYQQTPGQGLQFLFEYFSETQRNKGNFPGRFSGRQFSNSRSEMNVSTLELGDSALYLCASSLDGGSYNSPLHFGNGTRLTVT.

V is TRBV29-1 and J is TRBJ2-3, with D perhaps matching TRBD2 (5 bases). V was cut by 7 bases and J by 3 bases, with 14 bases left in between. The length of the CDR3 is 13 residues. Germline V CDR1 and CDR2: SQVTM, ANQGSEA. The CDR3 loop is CSARGKRTDTQYF. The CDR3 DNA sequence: TGCAGCGCCCGGGGTAAGAGGACAGATACGCAGTATTTT.

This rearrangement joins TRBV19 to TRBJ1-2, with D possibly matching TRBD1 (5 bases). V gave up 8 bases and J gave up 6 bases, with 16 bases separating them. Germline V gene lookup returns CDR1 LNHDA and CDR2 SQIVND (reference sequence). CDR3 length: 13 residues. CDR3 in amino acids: CASAQQGVDGYTF. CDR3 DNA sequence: TGTGCCAGTGCTCAGCAGGGAGTGGATGGCTACACCTTC.

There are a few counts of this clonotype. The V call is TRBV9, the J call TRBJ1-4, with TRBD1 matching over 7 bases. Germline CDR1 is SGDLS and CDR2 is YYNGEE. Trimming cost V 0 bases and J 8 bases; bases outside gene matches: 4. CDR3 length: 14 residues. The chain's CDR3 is CASSVGQGWEKLFF. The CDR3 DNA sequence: TGTGCCAGCAGCGTAGGACAGGGCTGGGAAAAACTGTTTTTT.

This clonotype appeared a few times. CDR3 nucleotide sequence: TGTGCCAGCAGTGACTCTCGAAGGGGGAAAGTAAAGTACAATGGCTACACCTTC. As protein: CASSDSRRGKVKYNGYTF. The gene calls are TRBV6-4 and TRBJ1-2, with D perhaps matching TRBD1 (6 bases). This CDR3 is 18 amino acids long. Trimming shortened V by 0 bases and J by 6 bases, and 23 bases separated the two germline ends. CDR1 is MRHNA, CDR2 SNTAGT, per germline.

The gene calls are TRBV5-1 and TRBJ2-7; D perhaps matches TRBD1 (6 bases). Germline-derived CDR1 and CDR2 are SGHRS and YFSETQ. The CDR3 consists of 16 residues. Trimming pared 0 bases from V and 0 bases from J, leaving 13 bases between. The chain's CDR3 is CASSLEQGRISYEQYF. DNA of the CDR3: TGCGCCAGCAGCTTGGAACAGGGAAGGATCTCCTACGAGCAGTACTTC.

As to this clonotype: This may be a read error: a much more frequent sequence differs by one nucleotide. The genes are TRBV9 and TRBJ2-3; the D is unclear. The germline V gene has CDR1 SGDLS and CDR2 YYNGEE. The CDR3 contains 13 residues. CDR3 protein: CASSVHPADPQYF. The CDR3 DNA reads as TGTGCCAGCAGCGTCCACCCCGCAGATCCGCAGTATTTT.

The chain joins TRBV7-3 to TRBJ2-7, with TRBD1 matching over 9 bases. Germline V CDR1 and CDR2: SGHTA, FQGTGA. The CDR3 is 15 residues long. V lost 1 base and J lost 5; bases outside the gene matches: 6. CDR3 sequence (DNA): TGTGCCAGCAGCTTAATGGGACAGGGAGTCGACGAGCAGTACTTC. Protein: CASSLMGQGVDEQYF.

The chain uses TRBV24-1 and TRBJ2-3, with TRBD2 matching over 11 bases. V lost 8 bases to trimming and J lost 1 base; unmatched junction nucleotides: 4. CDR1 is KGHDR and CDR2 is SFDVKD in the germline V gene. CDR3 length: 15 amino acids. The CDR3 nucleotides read TGTGCCACCAAGGCTAGCGGGGGGCGCACAGATACGCAGTATTTT. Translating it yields CATKASGGRTDTQYF.

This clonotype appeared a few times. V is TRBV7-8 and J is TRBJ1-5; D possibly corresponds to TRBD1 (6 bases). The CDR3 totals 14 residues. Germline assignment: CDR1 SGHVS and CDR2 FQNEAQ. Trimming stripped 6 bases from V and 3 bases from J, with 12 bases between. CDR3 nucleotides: TGTGCCAGCAGTACCGGGACAATCAATCAGCCCCAGCATTTT. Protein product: CASSTGTINQPQHF.

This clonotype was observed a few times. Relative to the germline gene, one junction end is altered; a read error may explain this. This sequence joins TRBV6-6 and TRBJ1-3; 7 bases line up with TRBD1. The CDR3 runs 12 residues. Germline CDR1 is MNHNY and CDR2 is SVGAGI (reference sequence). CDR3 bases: TGTGCCAGCAGTTCAGAGGACAGGCCGACCAGGTTT. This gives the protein CASSSEDRPTRF.

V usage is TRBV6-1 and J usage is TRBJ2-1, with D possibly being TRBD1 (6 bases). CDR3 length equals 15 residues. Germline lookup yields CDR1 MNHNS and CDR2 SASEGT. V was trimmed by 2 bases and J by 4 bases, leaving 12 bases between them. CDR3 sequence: CASSETGMRYNEQFF. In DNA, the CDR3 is TGTGCCAGCAGTGAAACAGGGATGAGATACAATGAGCAGTTCTTC.